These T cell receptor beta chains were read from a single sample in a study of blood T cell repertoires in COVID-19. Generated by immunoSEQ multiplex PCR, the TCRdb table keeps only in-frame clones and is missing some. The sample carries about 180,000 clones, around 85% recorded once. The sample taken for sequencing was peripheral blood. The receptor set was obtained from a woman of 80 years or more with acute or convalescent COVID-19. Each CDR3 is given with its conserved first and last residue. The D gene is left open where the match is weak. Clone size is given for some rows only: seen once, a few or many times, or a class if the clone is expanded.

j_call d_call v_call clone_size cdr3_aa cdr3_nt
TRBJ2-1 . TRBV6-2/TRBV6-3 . CASSYDTRGIAYNEQFF TGTGCCAGCAGTTACGATACCAGGGGAATAGCCTACAATGAGCAGTTCTTC
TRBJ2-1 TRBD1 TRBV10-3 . CAIRQGAQENNEQFF TGTGCCATACGACAGGGGGCACAAGAGAACAATGAGCAGTTCTTC
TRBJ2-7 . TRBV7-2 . CASSPRDSRSGEQYF TGTGCCAGCAGCCCACGGGACTCCCGATCGGGTGAGCAGTACTTC
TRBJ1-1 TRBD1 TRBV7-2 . CASSLAYRGRDTEAFF TGTGCCAGCAGCTTAGCATACAGGGGCCGGGACACTGAAGCTTTCTTT
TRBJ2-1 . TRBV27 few CASSLGGLTNNEQFF TGTGCCAGCAGTCTGGGGGGACTGACAAACAATGAGCAGTTCTTC
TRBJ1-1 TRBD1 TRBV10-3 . CATRQGSEAFF TGTGCCACCAGACAGGGGAGTGAAGCTTTCTTT
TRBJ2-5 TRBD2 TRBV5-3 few CARSLARCDSGRSETQYF TGTGCCAGAAGCTTGGCCCGTTGCGATAGCGGGAGGTCGGAGACCCAGTACTTC
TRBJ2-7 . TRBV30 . CAWRYWGDEQYF TGTGCCTGGAGATATTGGGGGGACGAGCAGTACTTC
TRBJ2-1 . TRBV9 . CASSRNGKGGNEQFF TGTGCCAGCAGCCGGAACGGGAAAGGGGGCAATGAGCAGTTCTTC
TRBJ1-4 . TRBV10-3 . CAISDGMNEKLFF TGTGCCATCAGTGACGGGATGAATGAAAAACTGTTTTTT
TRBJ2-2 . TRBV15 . CATSRTGLSNTGELFF TGTGCCACCAGCAGGACAGGTCTTTCGAACACCGGGGAGCTGTTTTTT
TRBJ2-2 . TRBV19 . CASSIGPGIMSGELFF TGTGCCAGTAGTATAGGACCAGGGATAATGTCCGGGGAGCTGTTTTTT
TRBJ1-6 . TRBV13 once CASSPVGVPGNSPLHF TGTGCCAGCAGCCCAGTCGGGGTCCCGGGTAATTCACCCCTCCACTTT
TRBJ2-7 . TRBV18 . CASSPDRRLSYEQYF TGTGCCAGCTCACCAGACAGGCGCCTCTCCTACGAGCAGTACTTC
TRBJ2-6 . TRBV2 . CASSEQARGANVLTF TGTGCCAGCAGTGAACAAGCGAGGGGGGCCAACGTCCTGACTTTC
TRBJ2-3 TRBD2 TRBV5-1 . CASSLGLAGDTDTQYF TGCGCCAGCAGCTTAGGACTAGCGGGAGACACAGATACGCAGTATTTT
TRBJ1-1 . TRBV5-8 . CASTTRVAAFF TGTGCCAGTACAACCCGGGTGGCAGCTTTCTTT
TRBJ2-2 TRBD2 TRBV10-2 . CASSVRGGTGELFF TGCGCCAGCAGTGTGCGGGGGGGGACCGGGGAGCTGTTTTTT
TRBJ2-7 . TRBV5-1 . CASSLHRETYEQYF TGCGCCAGCAGCCTGCACAGGGAGACCTACGAGCAGTACTTC